One and the same sample provided the 14 T cell receptor beta chains below, sequenced in a study of cytomegalovirus exposure and HLA in healthy donors. Use of 60 Vbeta and 13 Jbeta primers characterized the PCR. Profiled with immunoSEQ multiplex PCR; TCRdb holds only in-frame clones, not every one. The sample includes 150,000 to 200,000 clones, 79% of them seen just once. The specimen was PBMCs. Receptors were obtained from a woman aged 30 to 39 in good health and CMV-seropositive.

The V gene is TRBV29-1, the J gene TRBJ1-2, with D possibly TRBD1 on 5 matching bases. Trimming took off 0 bases at V and 4 bases at J, with 18 bases between the two ends. Germline assignment: CDR1 SQVTM and CDR2 ANQGSEA. This CDR3 contains 16 residues. CDR3 coding DNA: TGCAGCGTTGAAGATCTCGCGGGGGAGGGCCTCTATGGCTACACCTTC. Protein: CSVEDLAGEGLYGYTF.

The table lists this clone with a few counts. The V and J genes are TRBV6-6 and TRBJ1-3, with unresolved D. The CDR3 length is 15 residues. CDR1 is MNHNY and CDR2 is SVGAGI in the germline V gene (reference sequence). Trimming took off 4 bases at V and 4 bases at J, with 14 bases between the two ends. The chain's CDR3 is CASSSAGFEGNTIYF. Written as DNA, the CDR3 is TGTGCCAGCAGTTCAGCCGGGTTTGAGGGAAACACCATATATTTT.

The chain carries TRBV12-5 and TRBJ2-4; 14 nucleotides align to TRBD2. The CDR3 runs to 16 residues. The germline V gene encodes CDR1 LGHNT and CDR2 FRNRAP. Trimming cost V 5 bases and J 4 bases; bases outside gene matches: 4. The DNA of the CDR3 is TGTGCTAGTGGTCCGGGACTAGCGGGAGCTAAAAACATTCAGTACTTC. The encoded protein is CASGPGLAGAKNIQYF.

The J gene is TRBJ1-5, the V gene TRBV5-4; possible D gene TRBD1, 6 bases. Germline-derived CDR1 and CDR2 are SGHNT and YYREEE (reference sequence). The CDR3 is made up of 13 amino acids. V lost 4 bases and J 8 bases, leaving 13 bases between the germline ends. CDR3 in DNA: TGTGCCAGCAGCCAGGGACACTTCGAGCCCCAGCATTTT. As protein: CASSQGHFEPQHF.

The chain combines TRBV5-6 with TRBJ1-2, with 10 bases that match TRBD1. Germline V CDR1 and CDR2: SGHDT, YYEEEE. CDR3 length: 15 amino acids. V shed 2 bases and J 1 base; nucleotides not matched to a gene: 2. CDR3 DNA sequence: TGTGCCAGCAGCTTTAGGACAGGGGGTAACTATGGCTACACCTTC. Translating it yields CASSFRTGGNYGYTF.

This sequence joins TRBV4-2 and TRBJ1-2; 10 bases are shared with TRBD1. Losses at the gene ends were 4 bases for V and 4 bases for J; bases not matched to a gene: 3. There are 14 residues in the CDR3. Germline-derived CDR1 and CDR2 are LGHNA and YNFKEQ. CDR3 DNA: TGTGCCAGCAGCCCGGACAGGGGGACCTATGGCTACACCTTC. This codes for CASSPDRGTYGYTF.

The chain couples TRBV5-5 to TRBJ2-7; a weak D match, TRBD1 (5 bases). The length of the CDR3 is 14 residues. Germline-derived CDR1 and CDR2 are SGHKS and YYEKEE (reference sequence). V lost 4 bases to trimming and J lost 6 bases, with 17 bases between them. The CDR3, as DNA: TGTGCCAGCAGCCAAACCGCCAGGGCCAGCGAGCAGTACTTC. Residues: CASSQTARASEQYF.

V and J are TRBV7-9 and TRBJ2-5; tentatively, D is TRBD2 (6 bases). Germline V CDR1 and CDR2: SEHNR, FQNEAQ (reference sequence). This CDR3 has 14 amino acids. Trimming shortened V by 5 bases and J by 4 bases, and 14 bases separated the two germline ends. CDR3 in amino acids: CASSRTGRPETQYF. CDR3 coding DNA: TGTGCCAGCAGCCGTACGGGGAGGCCAGAGACCCAGTACTTC.

This chain uses TRBV10-3 with TRBJ1-1; perhaps TRBD1 as D (6 bases). This CDR3 contains 14 residues. Germline CDR1 is ENHRY and CDR2 is SYGVKD. V was trimmed by 6 bases and J by 5 bases, leaving 16 bases between them. The CDR3 region has the DNA TGTGCCATCAGCCCTACAGGGTCGGTAACTGAAGCTTTCTTT. Translating gives CAISPTGSVTEAFF.

The chain links TRBV7-6 to TRBJ1-6; 7 nucleotides match TRBD1. The CDR3 consists of 17 residues. The trim removed 5 bases at V and 3 bases at J, leaving 10 bases unmatched. In germline, CDR1 is SGHVS, CDR2 FNYEAQ. The CDR3, as DNA: TGTGCCAGCAGCCTCTACGACAGGGCCTACTATAATTCACCCCTCCACTTT. It encodes CASSLYDRAYYNSPLHF. The variable domain in full, completed from reference TRBV7-6 and TRBJ1-6, reads GAGVSQSPRYKVTKRGQDVALRCDPISGHVSLYWYRQALGQGPEFLTYFNYEAQQDKSGLPNDRFSAERPEGSISTLTIQRTEQRDSAMYRCASSLYDRAYYNSPLHFGNGTRLTVT.

V gene TRBV5-6 combines with J gene TRBJ2-7; D possibly corresponds to TRBD1 (5 bases). The germline CDR1 and CDR2 sequences are SGHDT and YYEEEE. The CDR3 consists of 13 residues. The V end lost 0 bases, the J end lost 1 base, and 5 bases lay between the germline ends. CDR3 loop: CASSLGQSYEQYF. The CDR3 DNA follows: TGTGCCAGCAGCTTGGGACAGTCCTACGAGCAGTACTTC.

This clone has only a few counts. The chain links TRBV4-2 to TRBJ2-1; TRBD2 matches 10 bases. The CDR3 has 20 residues. J lost 1 base, V lost 4 bases, and 16 bases had no gene match. Per the germline V gene, CDR1 is LGHNA and CDR2 is YNFKEQ. This CDR3 reads CASSLKNLAGVMVSYNEQFF. CDR3 sequence (DNA): TGTGCCAGCAGCCTTAAGAACCTAGCGGGGGTAATGGTATCCTACAATGAGCAGTTCTTC.

The table lists this clone with a few counts. V and J are TRBV2 and TRBJ2-4, with TRBD1 as a possible D gene (6 bases). V was cut by 0 bases and J by 5 bases, with 14 bases left in between. Germline V lookup: CDR1 SNHLY, CDR2 FYNNEI. The CDR3 has 16 amino acids. Here the CDR3 reads CASSEAMSRGQNIQYF. The DNA for the CDR3 is TGTGCCAGCAGTGAAGCGATGAGCAGGGGCCAAAACATTCAGTACTTC.

The chain links TRBV6-1 to TRBJ2-7; 9 positions match TRBD1. Germline values: CDR1 MNHNS, CDR2 SASEGT. V was clipped by 0 bases and J by 5 bases; unmatched bases: 8. The CDR3 extends over 16 amino acids. The CDR3 DNA is TGTGCCAGCAGTGAAGCATTAGGACAGGGGCGCCACGAGCAGTACTTC. Translation: CASSEALGQGRHEQYF.